This entry lists 20 T cell receptor beta chains sequenced from one sample in a study of shared T cell receptors in the human thymus. The assay was immunoSEQ multiplex PCR, and TCRdb's table has in-frame clones only and misses some. The sample includes about 500,000 clones, 75% to 85% seen only once; the top ten take 0.01% to 0.015%. These data were also filed under a second study, of human thymus T cells.

Material for sequencing was thymocytes. Every receptor here comes from a boy under two years old with a congenital heart defect.

The chain links TRBV14 to TRBJ2-3, with 10 bases fitting TRBD2. The V gene end was trimmed by 0 bases and the J gene end by 6 bases; junction bases not matched to a gene: 18. Germline CDR1 SGHDN, CDR2 FVKESK. The CDR3 is 20 amino acids. The CDR3 DNA is TGTGCCAGCAGCCAAGAACCCCGGCATAGCGGGAGGTTGGTTTTGGATACGCAGTATTTT. Translated, it gives CASSQEPRHSGRLVLDTQYF.

Note on this clone: The identical CDR3 is also encoded by other nucleotide sequences in the sample. The chain has TRBV27 and TRBJ2-2; D not certain. The CDR3 sequence is 13 residues long. The ends were cut back, 3 bases at V and 1 base at J, with 3 bases in the middle. Germline loops: CDR1 MNHEY, CDR2 SMNVEV (reference sequence). CDR3 loop: CASSFRNTGELFF. Here the CDR3 DNA reads TGTGCCAGCAGTTTCCGGAACACCGGGGAGCTGTTTTTT.

This chain links TRBV19 with TRBJ2-7; 9 positions agree with TRBD2. With 1 base clipped from V and 2 bases from J, the junction kept 12 bases outside the gene matches. Germline V CDR1 and CDR2: LNHDA, SQIVND (reference sequence). This CDR3 has 18 residues. CDR3 residues: CASSIVGRFSGRPYEQYF. The CDR3 nucleotides are TGTGCCAGTAGTATAGTTGGCCGGTTTAGCGGGAGACCCTACGAGCAGTACTTC.

The rearrangement uses TRBV30 and TRBJ2-7, with a weak D call TRBD1 (7 bases). The CDR3 covers 17 residues. Germline values: CDR1 GTSNPN, CDR2 SVGIG (reference sequence). Trimming stripped 3 bases from V and 5 bases from J, with 26 bases between. In DNA, the CDR3 is TGTGCCTGGAGACCCCCCGCCGGGAGACAGGGCTTCCACGAGCAGTACTTC. This gives the protein CAWRPPAGRQGFHEQYF. The variable domain in full, completed from reference TRBV30 and TRBJ2-7, reads SQTIHQWPATLVQPVGSPLSLECTVEGTSNPNLYWYRQAAGRGLQLLFYSVGIGQISSEVPQNLSASRPQDRQFILSSKKLLLSDSGFYLCAWRPPAGRQGFHEQYFGPGTRLTVT.

The rearrangement joins TRBV6-5 to TRBJ1-2, with D perhaps TRBD1 (5 bases). There are 14 residues in the CDR3. The germline gives CDR1 MNHEY, CDR2 SVGAGI. V shed 8 bases and J shed 5 bases, with 18 bases lying between them. The CDR3 loop reads CASLPQGLAYGYTF. The CDR3 DNA follows: TGTGCCAGCCTCCCCCAGGGCTTGGCTTATGGCTACACCTTC.

The chain is built from TRBV19 and TRBJ2-1, with D tentatively TRBD1 (5 bases). Looked up from germline, CDR1 is LNHDA and CDR2 is SQIVND (reference sequence). V shed 6 bases and J shed 8 bases, with 17 bases lying between them. This CDR3 contains 14 residues. In nucleotides, the CDR3 is TGTGCCAGTAGCCCATCCAATGGACAATATGAGCAGTTCTTC. Encoded protein: CASSPSNGQYEQFF. Full variable domain (rest looked up from reference TRBV19 and TRBJ2-1): DGGITQSPKYLFRKEGQNVTLSCEQNLNHDAMYWYRQDPGQGLRLIYYSQIVNDFQKGDIAEGYSVSREKKESFPLTVTSAQKNPTAFYLCASSPSNGQYEQFFGPGTRLTVL.

The chain has TRBV6-5 and TRBJ2-1; D unresolved. The CDR3 is 15 residues long. The V end was cut by 2 bases, the J end by 0 bases, with 8 bases between. Germline assignment: CDR1 MNHEY and CDR2 SVGAGI. The CDR3 sequence: CASSYHGGSYNEQFF. Here the CDR3 DNA reads TGTGCCAGCAGTTACCACGGCGGCTCCTACAATGAGCAGTTCTTC.

V and J are TRBV19 and TRBJ1-5, with 7 bases matching TRBD1. The V and J ends lost 7 bases and 5 bases, in that order; junction bases with no gene match: 8. Germline-derived CDR1 and CDR2 are LNHDA and SQIVND (reference sequence). The CDR3 consists of 14 residues. The DNA for the CDR3 is TGTGCCAGTACCCACACCAGGGGGGATCAGCCCCAGCATTTT. Encoded protein: CASTHTRGDQPQHF.

This clone was observed a handful of times. The chain recombines TRBV7-2 with TRBJ2-3; TRBD2 might be the D (5 bases). V was pared by 2 bases and J by 6 bases, with 18 bases between. Germline V gives CDR1 SGHTA, CDR2 FQGNSA. The CDR3 totals 16 residues. CDR3 residues: CASSLRYPGGGDTQYF. The CDR3 DNA reads TGTGCCAGCAGCTTAAGGTATCCAGGAGGCGGGGATACGCAGTATTTT.

The rearrangement links TRBV30 to TRBJ1-4; TRBD1 is a possible D gene (6 bases). Germline assignment: CDR1 GTSNPN and CDR2 SVGIG (reference sequence). Trimming shortened V by 2 bases and J by 0 bases, and 10 bases separated the two germline ends. The CDR3 covers 15 residues. CDR3 DNA: TGTGCCTGGAGTACAAACAGGGCAACTAATGAAAAACTGTTTTTT. Translation: CAWSTNRATNEKLFF. The whole variable domain, remainder taken from reference TRBV30 and TRBJ1-4, is SQTIHQWPATLVQPVGSPLSLECTVEGTSNPNLYWYRQAAGRGLQLLFYSVGIGQISSEVPQNLSASRPQDRQFILSSKKLLLSDSGFYLCAWSTNRATNEKLFFGSGTQLSVL.

V is TRBV18 and J is TRBJ2-5; the D is unclear. V dropped 0 bases and J dropped 5 bases, with 7 bases sitting between them. The CDR3 length is 13 residues. Per germline, CDR1 KGHSH and CDR2 LQKENI. CDR3 protein: CASSPPELETQYF. CDR3 DNA: TGTGCCAGCTCACCACCGGAGCTGGAGACCCAGTACTTC.

This clone was recorded once. The chain combines TRBV11-2 with TRBJ2-7, with D possibly being TRBD1 (5 bases). Germline CDR1 SGHAT, CDR2 FQNNGV. The CDR3 is 16 residues long. V lost 5 bases, J lost 2 bases, and 19 bases lay in between. The DNA of the CDR3 is TGTGCCAGCAGCAGGAATAACAGGAAAACGACCTACGAGCAGTACTTC. Translated, it gives CASSRNNRKTTYEQYF.

The chain has TRBV4-1 and TRBJ2-3; 8 nucleotides line up with TRBD2. The junction had 4 bases not matched to a gene; V was cut back by 0 bases and J by 2 bases. The CDR3 has 16 amino acids. Germline CDR1 is MGHRA and CDR2 is YSYEKL. CDR3 DNA sequence: TGCGCCAGCAGCCAAGAGTGGCGGGAGGCCACAGATACGCAGTATTTT. Residues: CASSQEWREATDTQYF.

The CDR3 region is CASSPGKGQGTVAAFF. DNA for the CDR3: TGTGCCAGCAGCCCTGGGAAGGGACAGGGGACTGTAGCAGCTTTCTTT. This sequence joins TRBV5-4 and TRBJ1-1; 10 nucleotides agree with TRBD1. Germline V gene sequence: CDR1 SGHNT, CDR2 YYREEE (reference sequence). The V and J ends lost 4 bases and 10 bases, in that order; junction bases with no gene match: 16. This CDR3 has 16 amino acids.

V is TRBV28 and J is TRBJ2-7; possibly TRBD2 for D (6 bases). V was clipped by 7 bases and J by 4 bases, with 14 bases between them. The CDR3 totals 13 residues. Germline V lookup: CDR1 MDHEN, CDR2 SYDVKM. CDR3 nucleotide sequence: TGTGCCAGCAAGGGGACCGCGGGGTACGAGCAGTACTTC. Its translation is CASKGTAGYEQYF. The whole variable domain, remainder taken from reference TRBV28 and TRBJ2-7, is DVKVTQSSRYLVKRTGEKVFLECVQDMDHENMFWYRQDPGLGLRLIYFSYDVKMKEKGDIPEGYSVSREKKERFSLILESASTNQTSMYLCASKGTAGYEQYFGPGTRLTVT.

Only a few counts were recorded for this clone. The V call is TRBV18, the J call TRBJ2-3; D remains unclear. Looked up from germline, CDR1 is KGHSH and CDR2 is LQKENI. This CDR3 region has 13 residues. V dropped 3 bases and J dropped 2 bases, with 6 bases sitting between them. In DNA, the CDR3 is TGTGCCAGCTCACCCTGGGCCACAGATACGCAGTATTTT. It codes for CASSPWATDTQYF.

The chain links TRBV4-2 to TRBJ2-7, with 7 nucleotides matching TRBD2. V dropped 2 bases and J dropped 3; count of bases not matched to a gene: 7. The CDR3 loop spans 15 amino acids. The germline V gene encodes CDR1 LGHNA and CDR2 YNFKEQ. DNA of the CDR3: TGTGCCAGCAGCCAATTAAGACTAGCAGTCTACGAGCAGTACTTC. Protein: CASSQLRLAVYEQYF.

The rearrangement links TRBV27 to TRBJ1-5; possible D gene TRBD1, 5 bases. Trimming removed 2 bases at V and 5 bases at J, with 10 bases between. Germline V gene lookup returns CDR1 MNHEY and CDR2 SMNVEV (reference sequence). The CDR3 contains 14 residues. The DNA of the CDR3 is TGTGCCAGCAGTTTAACAGGCCCCCATCAGCCCCAGCATTTT. Residues: CASSLTGPHQPQHF.

The genes are TRBV5-6 and TRBJ1-4; 8 bases agree with TRBD1. CDR3 length equals 15 residues. Germline values: CDR1 SGHDT, CDR2 YYEEEE. The J segment lost 3 bases and the V segment lost 0 bases, leaving 1 base of the junction unmatched. The CDR3 DNA reads TGTGCCAGCAGCTTGGGCAGGGGGCCTAATGAAAAACTGTTTTTT. Protein product: CASSLGRGPNEKLFF.

The chain employs TRBV27 and TRBJ2-2; the match to TRBD1 covers 8 bases. This CDR3 is 16 amino acids long. The V gene end was trimmed by 0 bases and the J gene end by 8 bases; junction bases not matched to a gene: 8. Germline CDR1 MNHEY, CDR2 SMNVEV (reference sequence). In DNA, the CDR3 is TGTGCCAGCAGTTTATCGGAGACAGGGGACCGGGGGGAGCTGTTTTTT. Protein: CASSLSETGDRGELFF.